The table lists the clone carrying this T cell receptor (beta chain) with a few counts. Its target is not known. Germline and junction disagree at one end, which may indicate a read error. TCRdb reprocessed the 5' RACE reads with MiXCR, giving one entry per CDR3 protein. The table includes fewer than 900,000 distinct CDR3 sequences, 21% detected once. Germline loops: CDR1 LGHNT, CDR2 FRNRAP. The CDR3 consists of 11 residues. Only healthy Caucasians were enrolled as donors. This sample was included in a study of identical twins. Study results and limitations: Insertion counts were lower in abundant cord blood beta clonotypes, a trend that memory repertoires did not show.

The same data also went into a second study, on T cells expressing NK-cell markers. That paper states: Restricting sorting to alpha-beta TCR T cells was achieved in several experiments by an anti-gamma-delta TCR antibody. In several donors, these clonotypes also led the CD3+CD56-NKG2C+ fraction.

V and J are TRBV12-5 and TRBJ2-3, with D maybe TRBD1 (5 bases). This receptor was obtained from a woman aged 18 to 35 in good health. Sequencing was performed on PBMCs. The CDR3 DNA is TGTGCTAGTGGTTTGAGGGGTTCAACCGATTTT. It codes for CASGLRGSTDF.